This T cell receptor (beta chain) was found in a study of T cells in Graves' hyperthyroidism and ophthalmopathy. CDR1 and CDR2 (germline): SGHTS, YDEGEE. The CDR3 sequence is 15 residues long. J was trimmed by 7 bases and V by 3 bases; bases with no gene match: 13. In making diagnoses, clinical symptoms, serum thyroxine and TRAb, thyroid ultrasound and orbital computed tomography were all used. RNA transcripts provided the source from which TCR beta CDR3 regions were amplified. Initially, a first-round RT-PCR of the TCR CDR3 employed the HTBI primer set. TCRdb reprocessed the multiplex PCR reads via MiXCR and lists one record per CDR3 protein. The repertoire holds 450,000 to 600,000 distinct CDR3 sequences, around 20% seen once, with around 50% in the top ten. The sample holds a few counts of this clonotype.

The sample consisted of blood. The chain couples TRBV5-8 to TRBJ2-7, with TRBD1 matching over 7 bases. This TCR derives from a man aged 35 to 55 with Graves' ophthalmopathy. The chain's CDR3 is CASSSEVDRLSEQYF. DNA for the CDR3: TGTGCCAGCAGCTCGGAGGTGGACAGGCTGAGTGAGCAGTACTTC.